Sequencing of this TCR beta chain was carried out in a study of T cell responses to AZD1222 COVID-19 vaccine. General observations from the study: Without day 14 samples, only post-peak T cell repertoires were studied. Vaccine-associated CD4 TCRs spanned spike, dominant at 160-218 and 743-854. The donor cohort was predominantly white British with a female majority, and clonal diversity may have been underestimated.

CDR3 length: 16 amino acids. CDR1 and CDR2 (germline): MNHEY, SMNVEV (reference sequence). V was pared by 5 bases and J by 0 bases, with 9 bases of the junction left unmatched. Some clones are missing from TCRdb's copy, which holds only in-frame ones; the method was immunoSEQ multiplex PCR. The sample yields 80,000 to 95,000 clones, 88% seen once. To note about this clone: The target antigen is unknown.

The starting material was peripheral blood, obtained on day 0 of MenACWY control vaccination. The V and J genes are TRBV27 and TRBJ1-2, with 7 bases lining up with TRBD1. The TCR was taken from an adult in good health. The chain's CDR3 is CASSPNRDRTNYGYTF. The CDR3 region has the DNA TGTGCCAGCAGTCCAAACCGGGACAGAACTAACTATGGCTACACCTTC.